What follows are 5 T cell receptor beta chains derived from one specimen sequenced in a study of T cell repertoires in cytomegalovirus infection. TCRdb reprocessed the reads with MiXCR, giving one entry per CDR3 protein. This sample has around 500,000 distinct CDR3 sequences, with about 44% found just once. Their antigens are not known. Source: cultured PBMCs, taken from culture after CMV antigen stimulation. The receptors originated from a human donor in good health (CMV status not recorded). Some clones in this sample may be carry-over from other donors' samples.

This clonotype was recorded once. The chain carries TRBV6-1 and TRBJ2-1; TRBD2 aligns across 9 bases. Germline V gene data show CDR1 as MNHNS and CDR2 as SASEGT. The V segment lost 10 bases and the J segment 0 bases; nucleotides outside the gene matches: 10. The CDR3 spans 16 residues. DNA of the CDR3: TGTGCCACCGCCGGACTAGCGCACCTCTCCTACAATGAGCAGTTCTTC. The encoded protein is CATAGLAHLSYNEQFF.

This clonotype was counted once. V gene TRBV5-1 combines with J gene TRBJ2-3; either TRBD1 or TRBD2 may supply D (5 bases each). Trimming left V 7 bases short and J 2 bases short, with 14 bases between. This CDR3 has 14 residues. Germline V CDR1 and CDR2: SGHRS, YFSETQ. As DNA, the CDR3 is TGCGCCAGCTCGCCGCAGGGAGACACAGATACGCAGTATTTT. Translated, it gives CASSPQGDTDTQYF.

The V call is TRBV4-2, the J call TRBJ2-1; 9 bases map to TRBD2. J lost 3 bases, V lost 3 bases, and 9 bases had no gene match. The length of the CDR3 is 17 residues. The germline CDR1 and CDR2 sequences are LGHNA and YNFKEQ. The CDR3 here is CASSQFLSGGIYNEQFF. The DNA for the CDR3 is TGTGCCAGCAGCCAGTTCCTGAGCGGGGGGATCTACAATGAGCAGTTCTTC.

The chain combines TRBV11-2 with TRBJ2-3; perhaps TRBD2 as D (5 bases). The ends were cut back, 5 bases at V and 5 bases at J, with 17 bases in the middle. Germline V lookup: CDR1 SGHAT, CDR2 FQNNGV. The CDR3 length is 15 residues. The CDR3 sequence: CASSPQYAREDTQYF. CDR3 sequence (DNA): TGTGCCAGCAGCCCACAGTACGCCCGGGAAGATACGCAGTATTTT. Drawing the rest from reference TRBV11-2 and TRBJ2-3, the complete variable domain is EAGVAQSPRYKIIEKRQSVAFWCNPISGHATLYWYQQILGQGPKLLIQFQNNGVVDDSQLPKDRFSAERLKGVDSTLKIQPAKLEDSAVYLCASSPQYAREDTQYFGPGTRLTVL.

This clonotype was seen just once. This chain connects TRBV6-1 to TRBJ1-2; D call uncertain. The CDR3 runs to 14 residues. Germline loops: CDR1 MNHNS, CDR2 SASEGT. V lost 2 bases and J 2 bases, leaving 9 bases between the germline ends. In nucleotides, the CDR3 is TGTGCCAGCAGTGAATACGTAGGGAACTATGGCTACACCTTC. It yields the protein CASSEYVGNYGYTF.